This T cell receptor beta chain was profiled in a study of Tregs in tolerant kidney transplant recipients. A remark on this clone: Antigen unknown.

The nonmyeloablative bone marrow transplants came from related graft donors, with transient mixed chimerism. The study's findings and limits: Tolerant patients' donor-specific Tregs expanded beyond overall Tregs, suggesting antigen-driven growth.

Data came from immunoSEQ multiplex PCR; TCRdb stores just in-frame clones and leaves some out. The sample includes tens of thousands of clones, 80% to 95% of them seen just once. CDR1 and CDR2 (germline): SNHLY, FYNNEI. V was clipped by 7 bases and J by 1 base, with 4 bases between them. The CDR3 extends over 11 amino acids. The sequencing used CD4+ T cells from blood (PBMCs), collected 12 months after the transplant. This chain uses TRBV2 with TRBJ1-1; D is uncertain. The TCR sequence derives from a human patient who received a combined kidney and bone marrow transplant. The T cells may partly be graft donor cells. The CDR3 nucleotides are TGTGCCAGCAACAAGAACACTGAAGCTTTCTTT. This encodes CASNKNTEAFF.